The 10 T cell receptor beta chains listed next were all sequenced from one sample in a study of T cells in Graves' hyperthyroidism and ophthalmopathy. What was amplified from RNA transcripts were TCR beta CDR3 regions. The TCR CDR3 first-round RT-PCR relied on the HTBI primer set. TCRdb recomputed calls from the multiplex PCR reads with MiXCR, one row per CDR3 protein. The profile shows around 520,000 distinct CDR3 sequences, approximately 25% of them singletons. Sequenced sample: blood. The receptors here all came from a woman in her 30s with Graves' ophthalmopathy.

CDR3 in amino acids: CATSSTGSGPQHF. The CDR3 region has the DNA TGTGCCACCAGCAGCACAGGGAGTGGGCCCCAGCATTTT. The rearrangement links TRBV6-1 to TRBJ1-5, with D possibly TRBD1 on 6 matching bases. This CDR3 is 13 amino acids long. CDR1 and CDR2 (germline): MNHNS, SASEGT. Trimming pared 10 bases from V and 9 bases from J, leaving 19 bases between.

This clonotype was seen at least ten times. The V call is TRBV18, the J call TRBJ2-5; D ambiguous. V shed 5 bases and J shed 1 base, with 8 bases lying between them. The CDR3 consists of 13 residues. Germline values: CDR1 KGHSH, CDR2 LQKENI. The CDR3 spells CASSVLAQETQYF. The CDR3 DNA reads as TGTGCCAGCTCAGTCCTCGCCCAAGAGACCCAGTACTTC. Variable domain in full (rest from reference TRBV18 and TRBJ2-5): NAGVMQNPRHLVRRRGQEARLRCSPMKGHSHVYWYRQLPEEGLKFMVYLQKENIIDESGMPKERFSAEFPKEGPSILRIQQVVRGDSAAYFCASSVLAQETQYFGPGTRLLVL.

This clonotype was recorded a few times. This chain uses TRBV18 with TRBJ2-7; D uncertain. The CDR3 totals 12 residues. V lost 3 bases and J lost 12, with 15 bases in between. Germline CDR1 and CDR2: KGHSH and LQKENI. As DNA, the CDR3 is TGTGCCAGCTCACCCCCTGAGGTTCCACTGTACTTC. Translated: CASSPPEVPLYF.

This clonotype was seen a handful of times. The chain recombines TRBV6-1 with TRBJ2-7; 8 bases match TRBD1. CDR3 length equals 13 residues. With 3 bases clipped from V and 5 bases from J, the junction kept 3 bases outside the gene matches. The germline gives CDR1 MNHNS, CDR2 SASEGT. The CDR3 region is CASSDGDRHEQYF. The CDR3 DNA reads TGTGCCAGCAGTGATGGGGACAGGCACGAGCAGTACTTC.

The V gene is TRBV14, the J gene TRBJ2-7; 7 bases are shared with TRBD1. The trim removed 5 bases at V and 7 bases at J, leaving 11 bases unmatched. Germline lookup yields CDR1 SGHDN and CDR2 FVKESK. This CDR3 contains 14 residues. The CDR3 here is CASSVNRGSREQYF. In DNA, the CDR3 is TGTGCCAGCAGCGTTAACAGGGGCTCAAGGGAGCAGTACTTC.

This chain links TRBV12-3 or TRBV12-4 with TRBJ2-7, with unresolved D. Trimming cost V 6 bases and J 4 bases, with 19 bases left between them. The CDR3 has 15 residues. The CDR3 spells CASSRPNGGAYEQYF. The CDR3 nucleotides read TGTGCCAGCAGCCGACCTAATGGCGGAGCTTACGAGCAGTACTTC.

At least ten counts were recorded for this clonotype. This rearrangement joins TRBV6-1 to TRBJ1-3; the D is unclear. There are 15 residues in the CDR3. Germline values: CDR1 MNHNS, CDR2 SASEGT. The V end was cut by 3 bases, the J end by 3 bases, with 12 bases between. CDR3 residues: CASSEWVSGGNTIYF. For the CDR3, the DNA is TGTGCCAGCAGTGAGTGGGTTTCAGGTGGAAACACCATATATTTT.

As concerns this clonotype: This CDR3 fails to terminate in the conserved phenylalanine or tryptophan, so it likely reflects a read error. This chain joins TRBV5-1 and TRBJ1-1; D perhaps matches TRBD1 (6 bases). The CDR3 consists of 13 residues. The ends were cut back, 2 bases at V and 5 bases at J, with 10 bases in the middle. Germline CDR1 is SGHRS and CDR2 is YFSETQ. This chain's CDR3 is CASSLNRATEAFY. CDR3 DNA: TGCGCCAGCAGCTTAAACAGGGCTACTGAAGCTTTCTAT.

The rearrangement links TRBV30 to TRBJ1-6; a possible D gene is TRBD1 (6 bases). The CDR3 runs 12 residues. V was shortened by 4 bases and J by 7 bases, with 8 bases between the two germline ends. Germline V gives CDR1 GTSNPN, CDR2 SVGIG (reference sequence). CDR3 loop: CAWNTGNSPLHF. DNA of the CDR3: TGTGCCTGGAACACAGGGAATTCACCCCTCCACTTT.

This clonotype has ten or more counts. V is TRBV6-5 and J is TRBJ1-2; a weak D match, TRBD1 (5 bases). The CDR3 length is 13 residues. Looked up from germline, CDR1 is MNHEY and CDR2 is SVGAGI. Trimming removed 6 bases at V and 5 bases at J, with 13 bases between. This CDR3 reads CASRLGTPYGYTF. DNA of the CDR3: TGTGCCAGCAGACTCGGGACGCCGTATGGCTACACCTTC.